A single sample gave rise to the 3 T cell receptor beta chains below, sequenced in a study of blood T cell repertoires in COVID-19. Libraries were prepared by immunoSEQ multiplex PCR; TCRdb keeps only in-frame clonotypes and omits some of them. The table includes roughly 54,000 clones, more than 85% detected once. The sequenced sample was peripheral blood. Source of these receptors: a man aged 50-60 years with acute or convalescent COVID-19.

This clone was observed once. The chain recombines TRBV7-2 with TRBJ2-1; 9 bases fit TRBD1. The germline CDR1 and CDR2 sequences are SGHTA and FQGNSA. After removal of 8 bases from V and 6 bases from J, the junction contained 5 bases not matched to a gene. The CDR3 sequence is 13 residues long. The CDR3 protein is CASAGQGINEQFF. CDR3 bases: TGTGCCAGCGCCGGACAGGGGATCAATGAGCAGTTCTTC. The complete variable domain, with remaining parts taken from reference TRBV7-2 and TRBJ2-1, reads GAGVSQSPSNKVTEKGKDVELRCDPISGHTALYWYRQSLGQGLEFLIYFQGNSAPDKSGLPSDRFSAERTGGSVSTLTIQRTQQEDSAVYLCASAGQGINEQFFGPGTRLTVL.

J is TRBJ2-7 and V is TRBV6-4; TRBD2 might be the D (6 bases). Per the germline V gene, CDR1 is MRHNA and CDR2 is SNTAGT. This CDR3 has 18 residues. The V gene lost 0 bases and the J gene lost 0 bases, with 18 bases spanning the gap. CDR3 amino acids: CASSDSILGGILSYEQYF. The CDR3 nucleotides are TGTGCCAGCAGTGACTCGATTTTGGGCGGGATCCTCTCCTACGAGCAGTACTTC.

This clone was observed a single time. V and J are TRBV7-9 and TRBJ1-6; TRBD1 agrees at 7 bases. Unmatched junction bases numbered 6, after V lost 5 bases and J lost 5 bases. The CDR3 loop spans 15 amino acids. Germline lookup yields CDR1 SEHNR and CDR2 FQNEAQ (reference sequence). This CDR3 reads CASSTPTGDNSPLHF. CDR3 bases: TGTGCCAGCAGCACCCCTACAGGGGATAATTCACCCCTCCACTTT.